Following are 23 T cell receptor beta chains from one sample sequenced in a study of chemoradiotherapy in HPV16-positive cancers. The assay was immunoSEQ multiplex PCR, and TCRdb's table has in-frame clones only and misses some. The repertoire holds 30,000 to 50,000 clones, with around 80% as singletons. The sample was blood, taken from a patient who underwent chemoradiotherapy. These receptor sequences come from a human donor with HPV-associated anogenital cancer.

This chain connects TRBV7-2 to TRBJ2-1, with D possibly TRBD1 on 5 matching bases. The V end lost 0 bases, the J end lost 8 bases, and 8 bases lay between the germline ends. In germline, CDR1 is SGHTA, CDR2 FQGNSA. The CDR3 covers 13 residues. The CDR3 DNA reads TGTGCCAGCAGCTTAGCGTGGGGCGATGAGCAGTTCTTC. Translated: CASSLAWGDEQFF.

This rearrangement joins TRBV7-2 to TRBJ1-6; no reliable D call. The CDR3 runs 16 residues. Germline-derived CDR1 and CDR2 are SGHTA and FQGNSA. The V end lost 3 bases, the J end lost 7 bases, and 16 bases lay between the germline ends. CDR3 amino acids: CASSFDLMTFNSPLHF. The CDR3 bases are TGTGCCAGCAGCTTTGATCTCATGACCTTCAATTCACCCCTCCACTTT.

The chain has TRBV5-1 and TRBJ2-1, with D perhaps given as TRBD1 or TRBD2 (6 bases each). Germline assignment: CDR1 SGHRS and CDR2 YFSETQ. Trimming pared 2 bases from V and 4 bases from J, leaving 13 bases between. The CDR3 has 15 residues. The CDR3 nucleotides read TGCGCCAGCAGCTTTGCAGGGGCGGGATACAATGAGCAGTTCTTC. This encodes CASSFAGAGYNEQFF.

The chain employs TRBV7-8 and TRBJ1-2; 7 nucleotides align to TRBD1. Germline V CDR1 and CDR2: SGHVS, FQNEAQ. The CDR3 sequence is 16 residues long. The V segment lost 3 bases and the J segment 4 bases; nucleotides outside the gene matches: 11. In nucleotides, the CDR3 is TGTGCCAGCAGCTTGATCCCACAGGGGAAAGGCTATGGCTACACCTTC. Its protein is CASSLIPQGKGYGYTF.

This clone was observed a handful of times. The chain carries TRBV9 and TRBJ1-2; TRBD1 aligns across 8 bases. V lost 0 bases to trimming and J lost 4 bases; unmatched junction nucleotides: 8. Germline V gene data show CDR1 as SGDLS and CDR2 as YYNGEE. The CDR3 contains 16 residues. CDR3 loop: CASSVEDRGSPYGYTF. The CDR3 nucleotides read TGTGCCAGCAGCGTAGAAGACAGGGGATCCCCCTATGGCTACACCTTC.

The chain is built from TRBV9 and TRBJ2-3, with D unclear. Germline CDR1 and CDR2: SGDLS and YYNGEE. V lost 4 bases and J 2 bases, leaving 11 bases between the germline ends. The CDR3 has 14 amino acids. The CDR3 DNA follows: TGTGCCAGCAGCCTTAGGGCAGCCACAGATACGCAGTATTTT. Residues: CASSLRAATDTQYF. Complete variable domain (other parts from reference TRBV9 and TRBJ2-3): DSGVTQTPKHLITATGQRVTLRCSPRSGDLSVYWYQQSLDQGLQFLIQYYNGEERAKGNILERFSAQQFPDLHSELNLSSLELGDSALYFCASSLRAATDTQYFGPGTRLTVL.

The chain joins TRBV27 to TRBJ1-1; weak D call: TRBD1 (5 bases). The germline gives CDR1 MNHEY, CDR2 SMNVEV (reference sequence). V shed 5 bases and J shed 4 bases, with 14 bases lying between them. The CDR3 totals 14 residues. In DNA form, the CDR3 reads TGTGCCAGCAGTCCCTCAAGGGGCAGCACTGAAGCTTTCTTT. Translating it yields CASSPSRGSTEAFF.

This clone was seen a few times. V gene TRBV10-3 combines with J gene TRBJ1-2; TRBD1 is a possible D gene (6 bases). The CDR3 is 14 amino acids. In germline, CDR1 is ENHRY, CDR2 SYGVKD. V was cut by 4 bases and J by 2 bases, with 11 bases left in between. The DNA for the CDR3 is TGTGCCATCAGTGGGATCGACAGGAACTATGGCTACACCTTC. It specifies CAISGIDRNYGYTF.

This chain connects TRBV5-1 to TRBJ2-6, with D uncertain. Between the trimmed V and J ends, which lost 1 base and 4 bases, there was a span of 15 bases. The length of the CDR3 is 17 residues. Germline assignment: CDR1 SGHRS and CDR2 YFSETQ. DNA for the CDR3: TGCGCCAGCAGCTTGCTTGGGGTCGCGCAAGGGGCCAACGTCCTGACTTTC. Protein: CASSLLGVAQGANVLTF.

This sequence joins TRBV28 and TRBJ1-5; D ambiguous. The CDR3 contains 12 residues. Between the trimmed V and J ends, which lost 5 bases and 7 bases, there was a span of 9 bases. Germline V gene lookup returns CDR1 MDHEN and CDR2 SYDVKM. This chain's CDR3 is CASSAIRQPQHF. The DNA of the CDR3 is TGTGCCAGCAGTGCCATAAGGCAGCCCCAGCATTTT.

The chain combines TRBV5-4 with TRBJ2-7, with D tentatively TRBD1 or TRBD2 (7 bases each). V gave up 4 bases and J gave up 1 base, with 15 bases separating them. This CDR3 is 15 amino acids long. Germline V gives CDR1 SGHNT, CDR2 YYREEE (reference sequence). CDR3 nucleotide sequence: TGTGCCAGCAGCCACCCAGGGGGGGCGTCCTACGAGCAGTACTTC. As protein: CASSHPGGASYEQYF. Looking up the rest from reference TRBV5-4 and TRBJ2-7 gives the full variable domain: ETGVTQSPTHLIKTRGQQVTLRCSSQSGHNTVSWYQQALGQGPQFIFQYYREEENGRGNFPPRFSGLQFPNYSSELNVNALELDDSALYLCASSHPGGASYEQYFGPGTRLTVT.

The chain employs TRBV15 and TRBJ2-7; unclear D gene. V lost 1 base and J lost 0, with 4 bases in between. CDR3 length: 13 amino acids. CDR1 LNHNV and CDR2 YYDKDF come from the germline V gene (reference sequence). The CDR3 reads CATSRASSYEQYF. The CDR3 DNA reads TGTGCCACCAGCAGAGCTAGCTCCTACGAGCAGTACTTC.

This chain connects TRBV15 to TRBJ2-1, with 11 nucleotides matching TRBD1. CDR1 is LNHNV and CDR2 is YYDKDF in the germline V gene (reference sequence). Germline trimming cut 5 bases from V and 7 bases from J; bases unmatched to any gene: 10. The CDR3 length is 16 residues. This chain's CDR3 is CATSFGGDRGKNEQFF. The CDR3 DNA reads TGTGCCACCAGCTTTGGAGGGGACAGGGGGAAGAATGAGCAGTTCTTC.

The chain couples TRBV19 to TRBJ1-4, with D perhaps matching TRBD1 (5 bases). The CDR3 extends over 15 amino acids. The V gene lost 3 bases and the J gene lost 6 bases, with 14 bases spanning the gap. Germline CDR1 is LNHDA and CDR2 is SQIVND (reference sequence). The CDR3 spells CASSIKRGADEKLFF. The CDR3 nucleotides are TGTGCCAGTAGTATCAAGCGAGGGGCGGATGAAAAACTGTTTTTT.

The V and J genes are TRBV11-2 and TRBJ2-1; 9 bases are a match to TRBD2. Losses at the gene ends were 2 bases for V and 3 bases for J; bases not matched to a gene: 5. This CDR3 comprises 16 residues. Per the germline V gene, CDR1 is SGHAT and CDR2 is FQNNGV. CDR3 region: CASSLRAGGIYNEQFF. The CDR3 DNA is TGTGCCAGCAGCTTAAGAGCGGGGGGAATCTACAATGAGCAGTTCTTC. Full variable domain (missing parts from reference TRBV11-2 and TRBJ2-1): EAGVAQSPRYKIIEKRQSVAFWCNPISGHATLYWYQQILGQGPKLLIQFQNNGVVDDSQLPKDRFSAERLKGVDSTLKIQPAKLEDSAVYLCASSLRAGGIYNEQFFGPGTRLTVL.

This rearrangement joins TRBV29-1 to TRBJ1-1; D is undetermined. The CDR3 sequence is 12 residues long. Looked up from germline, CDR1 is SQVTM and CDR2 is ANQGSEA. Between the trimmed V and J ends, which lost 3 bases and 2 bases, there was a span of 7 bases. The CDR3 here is CSVEQVNTEAFF. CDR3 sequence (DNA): TGCAGCGTTGAGCAGGTTAACACTGAAGCTTTCTTT.

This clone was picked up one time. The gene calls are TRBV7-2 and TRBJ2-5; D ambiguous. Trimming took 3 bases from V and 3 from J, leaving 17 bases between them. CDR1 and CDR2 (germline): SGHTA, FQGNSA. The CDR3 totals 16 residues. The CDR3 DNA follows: TGTGCCAGCAGCTTCGGCGGAACAGCGAGAAAAGAGACCCAGTACTTC. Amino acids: CASSFGGTARKETQYF.

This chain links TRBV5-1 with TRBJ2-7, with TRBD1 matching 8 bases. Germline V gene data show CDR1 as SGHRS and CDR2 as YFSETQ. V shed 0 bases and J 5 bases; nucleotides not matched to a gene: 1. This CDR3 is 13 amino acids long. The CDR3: CASSLGTGHEQYF. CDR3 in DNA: TGCGCCAGCAGCTTGGGGACAGGGCACGAGCAGTACTTC.

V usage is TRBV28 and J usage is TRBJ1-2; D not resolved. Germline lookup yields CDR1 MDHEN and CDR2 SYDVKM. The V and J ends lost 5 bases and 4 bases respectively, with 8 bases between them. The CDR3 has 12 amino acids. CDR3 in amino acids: CASSVGSYGYTF. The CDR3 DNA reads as TGTGCCAGCAGTGTAGGGTCCTATGGCTACACCTTC.

The CDR3 bases are TGTGCCAGCAGCTTAACTGGCGCAAACGCGGGTTCACCCCTCCACTTT. Translating gives CASSLTGANAGSPLHF. V is TRBV7-3 and J is TRBJ1-6; D remains ambiguous. CDR3 length: 16 residues. Trimming pared 0 bases from V and 9 bases from J, leaving 15 bases between. The germline V gene encodes CDR1 SGHTA and CDR2 FQGTGA.

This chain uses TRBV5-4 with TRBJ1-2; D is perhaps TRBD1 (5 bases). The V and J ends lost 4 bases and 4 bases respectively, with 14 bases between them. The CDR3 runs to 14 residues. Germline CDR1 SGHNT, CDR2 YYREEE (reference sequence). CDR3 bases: TGTGCCAGCAGCGCAGGGAGGATTGTCTATGGCTACACCTTC. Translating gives CASSAGRIVYGYTF.

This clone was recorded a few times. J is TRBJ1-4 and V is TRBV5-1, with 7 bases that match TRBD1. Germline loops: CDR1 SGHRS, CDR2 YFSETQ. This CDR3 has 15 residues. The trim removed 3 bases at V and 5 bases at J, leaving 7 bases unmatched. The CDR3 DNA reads TGCGCCAGCAGCTGGGGGGACAGAGAGAATGAAAAACTGTTTTTT. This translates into CASSWGDRENEKLFF.

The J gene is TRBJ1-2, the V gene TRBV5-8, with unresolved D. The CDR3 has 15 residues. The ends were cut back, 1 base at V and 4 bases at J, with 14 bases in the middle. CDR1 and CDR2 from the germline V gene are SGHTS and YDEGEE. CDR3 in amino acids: CASSLNLQTTYGYTF. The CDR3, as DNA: TGTGCCAGCAGCTTGAATTTACAGACCACCTATGGCTACACCTTC.